This T cell receptor beta chain originates from a study of blood T cells in healthy people across ages. This clonotype was seen a few times. The use of a sample-barcoded 5' primer and a J-beta primer mix characterized a second PCR of 7 to 11 cycles. TCRdb reprocessed the 5' RACE reads via MiXCR and lists one record per CDR3 protein. This sample has roughly 1 million distinct CDR3 sequences; under 30% occur once, and the top ten carry about 0.72%. This sample was shared with a second study, whose subject was T cells of mothers and their children.

The TCR originated in a girl aged 2 to 9 in good health. The source material was blood.

The DNA of the CDR3 is TGTGCCAGCAGCACCCCCGAGACAGGGGTGGTGTCGAGCTCCTACAATGAGCAGTTCTTC. Its translation is CASSTPETGVVSSSYNEQFF. V and J are TRBV28 and TRBJ2-1; TRBD1 agrees at 8 bases. CDR3 length equals 20 residues. After removal of 6 bases from V and 0 bases from J, the junction contained 19 bases not matched to a gene. In germline, CDR1 is MDHEN, CDR2 SYDVKM.